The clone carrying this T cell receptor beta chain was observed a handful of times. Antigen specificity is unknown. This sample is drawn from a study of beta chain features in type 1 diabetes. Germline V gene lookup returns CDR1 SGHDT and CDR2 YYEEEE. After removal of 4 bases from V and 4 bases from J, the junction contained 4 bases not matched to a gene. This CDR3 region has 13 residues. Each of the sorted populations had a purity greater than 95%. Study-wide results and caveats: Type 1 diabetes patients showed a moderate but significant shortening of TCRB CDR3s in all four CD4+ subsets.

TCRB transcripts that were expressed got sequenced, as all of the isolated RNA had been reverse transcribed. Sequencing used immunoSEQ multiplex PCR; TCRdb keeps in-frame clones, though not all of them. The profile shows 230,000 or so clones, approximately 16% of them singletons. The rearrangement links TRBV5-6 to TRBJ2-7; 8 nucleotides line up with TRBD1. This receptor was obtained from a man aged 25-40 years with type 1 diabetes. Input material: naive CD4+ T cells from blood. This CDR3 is CASSHRQGYEQYF. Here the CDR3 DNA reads TGTGCCAGCAGCCACAGACAGGGGTACGAGCAGTACTTC. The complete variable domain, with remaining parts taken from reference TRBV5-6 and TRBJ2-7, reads DAGVTQSPTHLIKTRGQQVTLRCSPKSGHDTVSWYQQALGQGPQFIFQYYEEEERQRGNFPDRFSGHQFPNYSSELNVNALLLGDSALYLCASSHRQGYEQYFGPGTRLTVT.